The clone carrying this T cell receptor (beta chain) has a count of ten or more. Its specificity is unknown. The sample belongs to a study of CD8 T cells in ankylosing spondylitis. General observations from the study: A number of the motif variants had already been described in reactive arthritis synovial fluid and blood. The authors found the disease-linked clones to be CD8+ and relatively rare in peripheral blood.

Germline-derived CDR1 and CDR2 are SGHNT and YENEEA. Trimming stripped 0 bases from V and 5 bases from J, with 5 bases between. This CDR3 has 12 amino acids. TCRdb recomputed calls from the 5' RACE reads with MiXCR, one row per CDR3 protein. In the table there are around 130,000 distinct CDR3 sequences, about 6.4% of which are singletons. This TCR was recovered from a male donor with ankylosing spondylitis or in good health (not recorded which). Sequencing input: blood, either unsorted or a sorted T cell fraction (not recorded which). The chain links TRBV11-3 to TRBJ2-7; D unclear. CDR3 amino acids: CASSLDRNEQYF. DNA of the CDR3: TGTGCCAGCAGCTTAGATCGCAACGAGCAGTACTTC. The complete variable domain, with remaining parts taken from reference TRBV11-3 and TRBJ2-7, reads EAGVVQSPRYKIIEKKQPVAFWCNPISGHNTLYWYLQNLGQGPELLIRYENEEAVDDSQLPKDRFSAERLKGVDSTLKIQPAELGDSAVYLCASSLDRNEQYFGPGTRLTVT.